The entry below describes one T cell receptor beta chain. Germline values: CDR1 LGHDT, CDR2 YNNKEL (reference sequence). Trimming stripped 2 bases from V and 4 bases from J, with 14 bases between. This CDR3 contains 15 residues. Original processing methods: Counts of nucleated cells, estimated from reference gene primer amplification, were obtained. Here immunoSEQ multiplex PCR was the method, and the copy in TCRdb shows in-frame clones only, minus some. The DNA was the basis for D and trimming; V, J and clone size are from that table. The sample lists 60,000 to 75,000 clones, around 88% seen once, with approximately 17% in the top ten. These data originate in a study of blood T cell repertoires in COVID-19. Turning to the study itself: Samples of COVID-19 (acute and convalescent) were obtained from the United States, Italy and Spain. PBMCs, B-cell-depleted T cells, or T cells were the source of the cDNA or gDNA that made up the material.

V gene TRBV3-1 (or the pseudogene TRBV3-2) combines with J gene TRBJ1-2; D unresolved. The TCR comes from a woman of 80 years or more with active COVID-19. The sample comprised peripheral blood. The DNA for the CDR3 is TGTGCCAGCAGCCAACACGCCGGTACGTCCTATGGCTACACCTTC. Its protein is CASSQHAGTSYGYTF.